These 3 T cell receptor beta chains came from one sample sequenced in a study of OX40 agonist ivuxolimab in advanced cancers. The method behind the library was the immunoSEQ multiplex PCR assay. In TCRdb, the immuneACCESS table is reduced to in-frame sequences with V and J assigned. These tables do not hold every clone; where another copy was compared, an unresolved V gene accounts for under half, and the others remain unexplained. For this sample the table gives roughly 63,000 clones, of which 86% were detected only once. Together, the top ten hold approximately 2% of the sample. Sample: CD4+ or CD8+ T cells sorted from blood, taken in a trial of the OX40 agonist ivuxolimab. The receptor set was obtained from an adult with an advanced solid tumor such as melanoma, head and neck, liver or kidney cancer.

This clone is a singleton in its sample. The chain is built from TRBV6-5 and TRBJ2-3, with 15 nucleotides matching TRBD2. J was trimmed by 7 bases and V by 4 bases; bases with no gene match: 6. The CDR3 runs 16 residues. Germline V CDR1 and CDR2: MNHEY, SVGAGI. The chain's CDR3 is CASSSGLAGGGNTQYF. DNA for the CDR3: TGTGCCAGCAGTTCGGGACTAGCGGGAGGTGGGAATACGCAGTATTTT.

The V and J genes are TRBV27 and TRBJ1-6; no reliable D call. The germline gives CDR1 MNHEY, CDR2 SMNVEV (reference sequence). Trimming took off 2 bases at V and 10 bases at J, with 12 bases between the two ends. The CDR3 runs to 14 residues. CDR3 coding DNA: TGTGCCAGCAGTTTAGCGGGAGAAGGGTCACCCCTCCACTTT. As protein: CASSLAGEGSPLHF.

Only a few counts were recorded for this clone. The chain carries TRBV4-2 and TRBJ2-5, with 8 bases that match TRBD2. J lost 5 bases, V lost 0 bases, and 2 bases had no gene match. The CDR3 has 14 residues. Per the germline V gene, CDR1 is LGHNA and CDR2 is YNFKEQ. In DNA form, the CDR3 reads TGTGCCAGCAGCCAAGAACCTAGCGGGGAGACCCAGTACTTC. Residues: CASSQEPSGETQYF.